A selection of T cell receptor beta chains follows, all from one sample in a study of post-analysis software for immune sequencing data. One entry per CDR3 protein results from TCRdb running MiXCR on the PCR reads. The sample has some 160,000 distinct CDR3 sequences, about 36% seen once. The material was blood, obtained after autologous hematopoietic stem cell transplantation. Every receptor here comes from a girl between 5 and 17 years old with multiple sclerosis. Each CDR3 is given without its conserved first and last residue. Each record gives: V gene, clone size, CDR3 protein. Some rows mark clone size as missing; the rest say once, few, many or name a class of expanded clone.

V gene: TRBV6-5; clone size: many; CDR3 protein: ASSYSFTSSYEQY
V gene: TRBV5-1; clone size: .; CDR3 protein: ASSLSFGTTKSISYNEQF
V gene: TRBV27; clone size: .; CDR3 protein: ASSNSGRVLGTDTQY
V gene: TRBV20-1; clone size: few; CDR3 protein: SANLIREADTQY
V gene: TRBV29-1; clone size: many; CDR3 protein: SVQPGLAGVFWF
V gene: TRBV28; clone size: .; CDR3 protein: ASQSGKYEQY
V gene: TRBV12-3/TRBV12-4; clone size: .; CDR3 protein: ASSFGTGGSYEQY
V gene: TRBV24-1; clone size: .; CDR3 protein: ATSGQGQETQY
V gene: TRBV10-3; clone size: .; CDR3 protein: AISESLGNSNQPQH
V gene: TRBV5-5; clone size: .; CDR3 protein: ASSLSWDRGYEQY
V gene: TRBV24-1; clone size: .; CDR3 protein: ATSATDYSNQPQH
V gene: TRBV5-4; clone size: .; CDR3 protein: ASSGWANYGYT
V gene: TRBV5-1; clone size: few; CDR3 protein: ASSQDSYEQY
V gene: TRBV7-2; clone size: few; CDR3 protein: ASSYLPLGLAGLNEQF
V gene: TRBV20-1; clone size: .; CDR3 protein: SARVWREDGYT
V gene: TRBV20-1; clone size: .; CDR3 protein: SAHPRLADNEQF
V gene: TRBV24-1; clone size: many; CDR3 protein: ATSDSYYEQY
V gene: TRBV4-3; clone size: few; CDR3 protein: ASSPRVSGSPRTDTQY
V gene: TRBV25-1; clone size: .; CDR3 protein: ASSEYWTGGHGYT
V gene: TRBV11-2; clone size: few; CDR3 protein: ASSPRTASEGGYT
V gene: TRBV20-1; clone size: .; CDR3 protein: SARETSGTYEQF
V gene: TRBV11-3; clone size: .; CDR3 protein: ASSPRTGDQETQY
V gene: TRBV12-3/TRBV12-4; clone size: .; CDR3 protein: ASSLGSGNTDTQY
V gene: TRBV7-2; clone size: few; CDR3 protein: ASSPGLAGPLGGNEQF
V gene: TRBV6-6; clone size: many; CDR3 protein: ASSYPGLLRTKNIQY
V gene: TRBV28; clone size: .; CDR3 protein: ASSFPAGVGNEQF
V gene: TRBV7-9; clone size: .; CDR3 protein: ASSLKDKWSPLH
V gene: TRBV7-9; clone size: .; CDR3 protein: ASSLGDRPPPYYGYT
V gene: TRBV20-1; clone size: .; CDR3 protein: SAPRGGPSSYNEQY
V gene: TRBV15; clone size: .; CDR3 protein: ATRDLIQETQY
V gene: TRBV28; clone size: .; CDR3 protein: ASSHRGGVWEETQY
V gene: TRBV6-6; clone size: .; CDR3 protein: ASSYVAGGFGGEQF
V gene: TRBV27; clone size: .; CDR3 protein: ASSGGTGYETQY
V gene: TRBV12-3/TRBV12-4; clone size: .; CDR3 protein: ASSLFLGKNTEAF
V gene: TRBV9; clone size: .; CDR3 protein: ASSPGATGNQPQH
V gene: TRBV12-3/TRBV12-4; clone size: few; CDR3 protein: ASSLLSRPEETQY
V gene: TRBV12-3/TRBV12-4; clone size: .; CDR3 protein: ASSFGAGGANVRT
V gene: TRBV5-5; clone size: .; CDR3 protein: ASSIQGLQKTQY
V gene: TRBV7-2; clone size: .; CDR3 protein: ASSPWGVKGPEQY